This T cell receptor beta chain was captured in a study of T cell responses to AZD1222 COVID-19 vaccine. Findings and caveats of the study: Of the AZD1222 recipients, only six were seropositive at baseline. The study found Spike-specific TCR breadth and depth rose after two AZD1222 doses.

Comments on this clone: As yet, its antigen is unknown.

Germline CDR1 and CDR2: LGHNA and YSLEER. Trimming took 1 base from V and 2 from J, leaving 11 bases between them. The CDR3 runs to 15 residues. Some clones are missing from TCRdb's copy, which holds only in-frame ones; the method was immunoSEQ multiplex PCR. The repertoire consists of 180,000 or so clones, with 85% to 95% occurring once and the leading ten covering around 0.98%. The source is an adult who received the MenACWY meningococcal vaccine as a control. The specimen comprised peripheral blood, sampled 28 days after the second dose of the MenACWY control vaccine. The chain uses TRBV4-3 and TRBJ1-2, with no clear D. The CDR3 nucleotides are TGCGCCAGCAGCCAAGTGACGGATTCCAACTATGGCTACACCTTC. Translation gives CASSQVTDSNYGYTF.